A single sample is the source of the 14 T cell receptor beta chains below, sequenced in a study of blood T cell repertoires in COVID-19. Profiling relied on immunoSEQ multiplex PCR, and the TCRdb table lists in-frame clones only, not all of them. Of some 78,000 clones listed, 80% were seen once; the top ten hold over 5.5%. The sample comprised peripheral blood. The receptors stem from a man in his sixties with active or convalescent COVID-19.

The chain recombines TRBV3-1 (or the pseudogene TRBV3-2) with TRBJ2-1; TRBD2 aligns across 7 bases. The CDR3 is 16 amino acids. The V gene's germline CDR1 is LGHDT and CDR2 YNNKEL (reference sequence). V lost 5 bases to trimming and J lost 0 bases; unmatched junction nucleotides: 7. The CDR3 bases are TGTGCCAGCAGCACCCCCGGGACTACCTCCTACAATGAGCAGTTCTTC. Its protein is CASSTPGTTSYNEQFF.

This chain connects TRBV6-6 to TRBJ1-1, with D perhaps matching TRBD1 (5 bases). Germline V gives CDR1 MNHNY, CDR2 SVGAGI (reference sequence). The CDR3 is 13 amino acids. Trimming took 6 bases from V and 7 from J, leaving 15 bases between them. CDR3 region: CASRTYIRGEAFF. DNA for the CDR3: TGTGCCAGCAGGACTTATATTAGGGGTGAAGCTTTCTTT.

This rearrangement joins TRBV12-3 or TRBV12-4 to TRBJ2-2; 8 bases align to TRBD1. J was trimmed by 6 bases and V by 6 bases; bases with no gene match: 3. The CDR3 contains 13 residues. The CDR3 DNA sequence: TGTGCCAGCAGGAACAGGGGGGCCGGGGAGCTGTTTTTT. It translates to CASRNRGAGELFF.

V and J are TRBV19 and TRBJ2-6; D is ambiguous. CDR3 length: 17 amino acids. Germline V gives CDR1 LNHDA, CDR2 SQIVND (reference sequence). Trimming shortened V by 5 bases and J by 2 bases, and 16 bases separated the two germline ends. The CDR3 loop is CASSSPVVTAGANVLTF. The CDR3 DNA reads as TGTGCCAGTAGTTCCCCCGTCGTTACTGCTGGGGCCAACGTCCTGACTTTC.

The chain joins TRBV2 to TRBJ2-1; the match to TRBD1 covers 7 bases. Germline CDR1 is SNHLY and CDR2 is FYNNEI. This CDR3 spans 13 amino acids. J gave up 10 bases and V 4 bases, and 7 bases lay outside the gene matches. This CDR3 is CASSGAGGREQFF. CDR3 DNA: TGTGCCAGCAGTGGGGCAGGGGGAAGGGAGCAGTTCTTC.

The chain uses TRBV13 and TRBJ1-3; possible D gene TRBD1, 6 bases. Deletions cut 5 bases from V and 2 bases from J, with 13 bases between. This CDR3 has 15 amino acids. CDR1 and CDR2 from the germline V gene are PRHDT and FYEKMQ (reference sequence). The CDR3 bases are TGTGCCAGCAGCCCAAGTACAGGGACTGGAAACACCATATATTTT. Translating it yields CASSPSTGTGNTIYF.

The chain uses TRBV18 and TRBJ1-1; tentatively, D is TRBD1 (5 bases). Germline V gives CDR1 KGHSH, CDR2 LQKENI. The length of the CDR3 is 15 residues. V was pared by 4 bases and J by 1 base, with 13 bases between. In DNA form, the CDR3 reads TGTGCCAGCTCACTCTCCGACAGTTGGAACACTGAAGCTTTCTTT. This gives the protein CASSLSDSWNTEAFF.

The chain recombines TRBV12-5 with TRBJ1-4; D is ambiguous. Trimming removed 0 bases at V and 9 bases at J, with 17 bases between. In germline, CDR1 is LGHNT, CDR2 FRNRAP. The CDR3 is 16 residues long. CDR3 coding DNA: TGTGCTAGTGGTTTGGTAGGAGGTGCCGGGGATAAAAAACTGTTTTTT. This translates into CASGLVGGAGDKKLFF.

Concerning this clone itself: Other DNA sequences in the sample encode the same CDR3. J is TRBJ2-7 and V is TRBV5-5; 10 bases align to TRBD1. V was pared by 0 bases and J by 7 bases, with 4 bases of the junction left unmatched. CDR3 length equals 14 residues. Germline values: CDR1 SGHKS, CDR2 YYEKEE (reference sequence). The CDR3 protein is CASSLGGQGYEQYF. CDR3 bases: TGTGCCAGCAGCTTGGGGGGACAGGGGTATGAGCAGTACTTC.

This sequence joins TRBV10-3 and TRBJ1-5, with 7 bases matching TRBD1. This CDR3 contains 15 residues. Per germline, CDR1 ENHRY and CDR2 SYGVKD. Germline trimming cut 2 bases from V and 3 bases from J; bases unmatched to any gene: 4. This CDR3 is CAISEETGDNQPQHF. CDR3 DNA sequence: TGTGCCATCAGTGAGGAAACAGGGGACAATCAGCCCCAGCATTTT.

This chain uses TRBV7-2 with TRBJ1-5; a weak D match, TRBD1 (5 bases). The CDR3 spans 14 residues. Germline CDR1 is SGHTA and CDR2 is FQGNSA. The V and J ends lost 5 bases and 5 bases respectively, with 13 bases between them. CDR3 sequence: CASSPDILDQPQHF. DNA of the CDR3: TGTGCCAGCAGCCCGGACATTCTTGATCAGCCCCAGCATTTT.

This clone showed up just once. The gene calls are TRBV7-8 and TRBJ1-2, with 8 bases that match TRBD1. V shed 2 bases and J 4 bases; nucleotides not matched to a gene: 3. The length of the CDR3 is 14 residues. Germline assignment: CDR1 SGHVS and CDR2 FQNEAQ. CDR3 protein: CASSLSDRAYGYTF. The CDR3 DNA reads TGTGCCAGCAGCTTATCGGACAGGGCCTATGGCTACACCTTC.

The V and J genes are TRBV19 and TRBJ1-3; TRBD1 aligns across 7 bases. Germline assignment: CDR1 LNHDA and CDR2 SQIVND (reference sequence). V lost 5 bases and J lost 6; bases outside the gene matches: 10. The CDR3 is 15 residues long. The CDR3 is CASSPGDSTLNTIYF. CDR3 sequence (DNA): TGTGCCAGTAGTCCGGGGGACAGCACCTTAAACACCATATATTTT.

The rearrangement links TRBV5-1 to TRBJ2-1; 9 nucleotides align to TRBD2. This CDR3 region has 15 residues. Germline V gene data show CDR1 as SGHRS and CDR2 as YFSETQ. V dropped 0 bases and J dropped 8; count of bases not matched to a gene: 6. CDR3 DNA sequence: TGCGCCAGCAGCTTGGCTAGCGGGGCACAGGATGAGCAGTTCTTC. Its protein is CASSLASGAQDEQFF.